This passage covers 14 T cell receptor beta chains from one sample sequenced in a study of post-analysis software for immune sequencing data. Study-wide results and limits: Patients had higher frequencies than controls of a few TRBV segments, including TRBV5-6, TRBV5-1 and TRBV20-1.

Unique molecular identifiers had been added to the TCR beta cDNA libraries. TCRdb used MiXCR to reprocess the PCR reads, holding one entry per CDR3 protein. The sample records 350,000 to 500,000 distinct CDR3 sequences, less than 40% being singletons. Their antigens remain unidentified. Sequenced: blood. The receptor set was obtained from a girl under 10 years old with multiple sclerosis.

This clonotype has only a few counts. J is TRBJ1-2 and V is TRBV20-1; D not certain. Germline assignment: CDR1 DFQATT and CDR2 SNEGSKA (reference sequence). The CDR3 has 14 residues. Between the trimmed V and J ends, which lost 1 base and 4 bases, there was a span of 13 bases. DNA for the CDR3: TGCAGTGCTAGAGGATGGACTGACCTCTATGGCTACACCTTC. Translating it yields CSARGWTDLYGYTF.

Comment on this clonotype: The junction does not match germline at one end; this may be a read error. The chain employs TRBV7-3 and TRBJ2-3; no clear D gene. Germline-derived CDR1 and CDR2 are SGHTA and FQGTGA. The CDR3 length is 16 residues. As DNA, the CDR3 is TGTGCCAGCAGCATAACGGCAGGCCCTCCTACAGATACGCAGTATTTT. Translating gives CASSITAGPPTDTQYF.

This clonotype was detected once. The V and J genes are TRBV5-4 and TRBJ1-1, with TRBD1 identical over 8 bases. The CDR3 extends over 17 amino acids. The V and J ends lost 0 bases and 11 bases, in that order; junction bases with no gene match: 18. Germline assignment: CDR1 SGHNT and CDR2 YYREEE (reference sequence). CDR3 amino acids: CASSLGYLRTGPAGAFF. The CDR3 nucleotides are TGTGCCAGCAGCTTGGGGTACTTACGGACAGGGCCTGCCGGGGCTTTCTTT.

The chain couples TRBV12-3 or TRBV12-4 to TRBJ2-1; a weak D match, TRBD2 (7 bases). Trimming removed 8 bases at V and 4 bases at J, with 21 bases between. The CDR3 has 16 amino acids. The CDR3 loop is CASWLEGGALYNEQFF. The CDR3 nucleotides read TGTGCCAGCTGGTTAGAGGGGGGGGCCCTGTACAATGAGCAGTTCTTC.

The chain employs TRBV4-1 and TRBJ2-5; D might be TRBD1 (6 bases). CDR1 and CDR2 (germline): MGHRA, YSYEKL. The V end was cut by 4 bases, the J end by 11 bases, with 20 bases between. The CDR3 loop spans 14 amino acids. The CDR3 DNA is TGCGCCAGCAGCCCCACAGGGACCCGGCCTGAGCAGTACTTC. Amino acid sequence: CASSPTGTRPEQYF.

On this clonotype: Germline and junction disagree at one end, which may indicate a read error. The chain carries TRBV7-8 and TRBJ2-5; D is uncertain. Looked up from germline, CDR1 is SGHVS and CDR2 is FQNEAQ. The CDR3 has 13 residues. The CDR3 DNA follows: TGTGCCAGCAGCTTTTTAAGGGAAGAGACCCCGTACTTC. Its translation is CASSFLREETPYF.

The chain recombines TRBV11-2 with TRBJ2-1; D not resolved. Trimming stripped 5 bases from V and 9 bases from J, with 17 bases between. The CDR3 spans 14 residues. Germline-derived CDR1 and CDR2 are SGHAT and FQNNGV. The CDR3 is CASSPSGTLGEQFF. The CDR3 DNA is TGTGCCAGCAGCCCTTCTGGTACACTCGGTGAGCAGTTCTTC.

This clonotype was found a few times. V gene TRBV4-3 combines with J gene TRBJ2-3; 15 nucleotides agree with TRBD2. The CDR3 sequence is 23 residues long. Unmatched junction bases numbered 19, after V lost 1 base and J lost 2 bases. Germline CDR1 LGHNA, CDR2 YSLEER. The CDR3 region has the DNA TGCGCCAGCAGCCAAGTCCCCGGACTAGCGGGAGGGCCCGGGCAAACCTTCACAGATACGCAGTATTTT. Protein sequence: CASSQVPGLAGGPGQTFTDTQYF.

The J gene is TRBJ2-5, the V gene TRBV5-1; the match to TRBD1 covers 10 bases. The CDR3 is 15 amino acids. In germline, CDR1 is SGHRS, CDR2 YFSETQ. V lost 1 base and J lost 5; bases outside the gene matches: 5. The DNA for the CDR3 is TGCGCCAGCAGCTTGAGACAGGGGGCATTTGAGACCCAGTACTTC. It codes for CASSLRQGAFETQYF.

The table lists this clonotype with a few counts. V usage is TRBV29-1 and J usage is TRBJ1-5; 8 nucleotides line up with TRBD1. This CDR3 has 15 amino acids. Per the germline V gene, CDR1 is SQVTM and CDR2 is ANQGSEA. J was trimmed by 1 base and V by 6 bases; bases with no gene match: 8. The DNA for the CDR3 is TGCAGCGTGTATACCGGGACAGGAAGCAATCAGCCCCAGCATTTT. The encoded protein is CSVYTGTGSNQPQHF.

The chain joins TRBV5-1 to TRBJ2-3, with 7 nucleotides matching TRBD1. After removal of 6 bases from V and 2 bases from J, the junction contained 0 bases not matched to a gene. The CDR3 loop spans 12 amino acids. The germline V gene has CDR1 SGHRS and CDR2 YFSETQ. CDR3 sequence (DNA): TGCGCCAGCAAGGGGGCCACAGATACGCAGTATTTT. This sequence encodes CASKGATDTQYF. The full variable domain, with the rest looked up from reference TRBV5-1 and TRBJ2-3, is KAGVTQTPRYLIKTRGQQVTLSCSPISGHRSVSWYQQTPGQGLQFLFEYFSETQRNKGNFPGRFSGRQFSNSRSEMNVSTLELGDSALYLCASKGATDTQYFGPGTRLTVL.

J is TRBJ2-7 and V is TRBV3-1, with 8 positions matching TRBD2. Germline assignment: CDR1 LGHDT and CDR2 YNNKEL (reference sequence). J gave up 0 bases and V 1 base, and 20 bases lay outside the gene matches. This CDR3 spans 21 amino acids. The CDR3 DNA is TGTGCCAGCAGCCAAGCCCTAACCGGGACTAGAGGGAGAGATGACTCCTACGAGCAGTACTTC. Its translation: CASSQALTGTRGRDDSYEQYF.

Only a few counts were recorded for this clonotype. The chain has TRBV4-1 and TRBJ2-3; 10 bases are a match to TRBD1. CDR1 and CDR2 (germline): MGHRA, YSYEKL. The J segment lost 5 bases and the V segment lost 0 bases, leaving 8 bases of the junction unmatched. The CDR3 totals 17 residues. CDR3: CASSQDHDRGLRDTQYF. Written as DNA, the CDR3 is TGCGCCAGCAGCCAAGATCATGACAGGGGGCTTAGAGATACGCAGTATTTT.

This chain joins TRBV4-1 and TRBJ1-2; TRBD1 agrees at 8 bases. This CDR3 has 14 residues. The J segment lost 8 bases and the V segment lost 4 bases, leaving 9 bases of the junction unmatched. Germline V gives CDR1 MGHRA, CDR2 YSYEKL. CDR3 in amino acids: CASSPGQARQGYTF. CDR3 sequence (DNA): TGCGCCAGCAGCCCGGGACAGGCCAGGCAGGGCTACACCTTC.